These T cell receptor beta chains were read from a single sample in a study of regulatory T cells in long-lasting Graves disease. TCRdb processed the multiplex PCR reads anew with MiXCR; each CDR3 protein has one entry. The data show approximately 490,000 distinct CDR3 sequences, 15% to 20% seen once. The same specimen was also included in a second study, on T cells in Graves' hyperthyroidism and ophthalmopathy.

This sample comprised peripheral blood mononuclear cells (PBMCs), obtained at new diagnosis, from a patient treated with antithyroid drugs. The receptors derive from a man aged 40-49 years with Graves disease. The CDR3 runs from the conserved cysteine through the conserved F or W. Clone size is given for some rows only: seen once, a few or many times, or a class if the clone is expanded.

abundance,j_gene,len,v_gene,CDR3aa
many,TRBJ2-5,14,TRBV2,CASLVGLAAETQYF
few,TRBJ2-2,16,TRBV19,CASRGRSGAGTGELFF
many,TRBJ1-2,13,TRBV7-6,CASSLAGGFGYTF
many,TRBJ2-7,13,TRBV5-1,CASSLGQVYEQYF
once,TRBJ2-5,12,TRBV6-5,CASSYGQETQYF
many,TRBJ1-1,15,TRBV28,CASNQLDRDGTEAFF
many,TRBJ1-5,14,TRBV28,CASSFGTGNQPQHF
few,TRBJ2-3,15,TRBV5-1,CASSFSSGITDTQYF
few,TRBJ1-1,17,TRBV14,CASSQEGRGRRNTEAFF
few,TRBJ1-2,13,TRBV19,CASTQDRGYGYTF
-,TRBJ2-2,16,TRBV7-9,CASSSYGTGNTGELFF
few,TRBJ1-2,14,TRBV20-1,CSARGQGIGYGYTF
few,TRBJ2-2,18,TRBV3-1,CASSQVLAGGRNTGELFF
-,TRBJ1-3,13,TRBV3-1,CASSQGQGNTVHF
few,TRBJ2-2,17,TRBV7-8,CASSPVRDRGRTGELFF
many,TRBJ1-6,18,TRBV28,CASRSAGRGKLYNSPLHF
-,TRBJ2-2,17,TRBV4-1,CASSQEMRTANTGELFF
-,TRBJ2-7,9,TRBV28,CASCYEQYF
many,TRBJ1-1,15,TRBV11-2,CASSPEGYRYTEAFF
-,TRBJ2-3,13,TRBV10-3,CAISEIEADTQYF
many,TRBJ1-1,11,TRBV28,CASRAGTEAFF
few,TRBJ1-5,12,TRBV25-1,CASSGWNQPQHF
many,TRBJ1-5,16,TRBV6-2/TRBV6-3,CASSYSGTGVDQPQHF
few,TRBJ1-4,14,TRBV5-1,CASSPGTASEKLFF
many,TRBJ2-7,15,TRBV28,CASSPWRVVSYEQYF
few,TRBJ2-6,16,TRBV19,CASSMLQGSGANVLTF
many,TRBJ2-1,17,TRBV5-1,CASSIGGGLGGYNEQFF
many,TRBJ1-2,13,TRBV2,CASSPRSNYGYTF
-,TRBJ2-1,13,TRBV6-2/TRBV6-3,CASSSGLASEQFF
-,TRBJ2-5,11,TRBV6-2/TRBV6-3,CASSYPETQYF
many,TRBJ2-7,14,TRBV11-2,CASSPTSGDYEQYF
many,TRBJ2-7,16,TRBV7-2,CASSLAWGSVSYEQYF
few,TRBJ1-4,13,TRBV20-1,CSARGQGEEKLFF
many,TRBJ2-7,15,TRBV5-1,CASSFNTGTDYEQYF
-,TRBJ1-5,15,TRBV27,CASSPIPGSAQPQHF
many,TRBJ2-1,14,TRBV24-1,CATSRLAGGGEQFF
few,TRBJ2-7,15,TRBV7-9,CASSLSGRTLYEQYF
-,TRBJ2-7,15,TRBV20-1,CSATGGGFNSYEQYF
once,TRBJ2-3,15,TRBV27,CASSSLAGGPDTPYF
many,TRBJ2-1,14,TRBV7-8,CATTGLAGAREQFF
many,TRBJ2-7,12,TRBV12-3/TRBV12-4,CASSFYSYEQYF